The rows below give T cell receptor beta chains drawn from one sample of a study of cytomegalovirus exposure and HLA in healthy donors. Sequencing was performed with immunoSEQ multiplex PCR; in TCRdb, only in-frame clones are kept and a portion is missing. The data show some 64,000 clones, with almost 97% seen just once and approximately 1.2% held by the top ten. The sequenced sample consisted of PBMCs. The receptors were sampled from a woman in her late teens or twenties in good health and CMV-seronegative. CDR3s include the opening cysteine and the closing phenylalanine or tryptophan. A D gene is named only where the DNA matches it firmly. Expanded clones are given a class, and other clones once, few, many or no size at all.

NA	TRBV2	TRBD1	TRBJ1-5	CASGTGVRQPQHF	TGTGCCAGCGGGACAGGGGTACGGCAGCCCCAGCATTTT
NA	TRBV7-9	NA	TRBJ1-4	CANQPLGQTNEKLFF	TGTGCCAACCAACCCCTCGGACAGACTAATGAAAAACTGTTTTTT
NA	TRBV5-6	NA	TRBJ2-7	CASSPGFLGYEQYF	TGTGCCAGCAGCCCGGGATTCCTGGGCTACGAGCAGTACTTC
NA	TRBV5-6	TRBD1	TRBJ1-1	CASSLPGQGSTEAFF	TGTGCCAGCAGCTTGCCCGGACAGGGATCCACTGAAGCTTTCTTT
NA	TRBV18	NA	TRBJ2-3	CASSRGTDTQYF	TGTGCCAGCTCGAGGGGGACAGATACGCAGTATTTT
NA	TRBV4-3	TRBD2	TRBJ2-7	CASSQAVLAGGREQYF	TGCGCCAGCAGCCAGGCCGTACTAGCGGGAGGACGCGAGCAGTACTTC
NA	TRBV7-9	NA	TRBJ2-1	CASSLRGSGVGQFF	TGTGCCAGCAGCTTAAGGGGGAGTGGGGTGGGGCAGTTCTTC
NA	TRBV7-2	NA	TRBJ2-4	CASSTGHRKNIQYF	TGTGCCAGCAGCACCGGACACCGCAAAAACATTCAGTACTTC
NA	TRBV23-1	TRBD1	TRBJ1-4	CASTDRAGGDEKLFF	TGCGCCAGCACCGACCGGGCAGGGGGAGATGAAAAACTGTTTTTT
NA	TRBV7-9	NA	TRBJ1-2	CASTNQVGGKNYGYTF	TGTGCCAGCACCAACCAGGTCGGGGGGAAGAACTATGGCTACACCTTC
NA	TRBV7-6	NA	TRBJ2-5	CGSSPLGAQETQYF	TGTGGCAGCAGCCCCCTGGGGGCCCAAGAGACCCAGTACTTC
NA	TRBV19	TRBD2	TRBJ2-1	CASSIWGLAGGPGNEQFF	TGTGCCAGTAGTATCTGGGGACTAGCGGGAGGGCCGGGCAATGAGCAGTTCTTC
NA	TRBV7-6	TRBD2	TRBJ2-1	CGSSPTSGPRLNNEQFF	TGTGGCAGCAGCCCGACTAGCGGGCCGCGACTTAACAATGAGCAGTTCTTC
NA	TRBV7-2	TRBD2	TRBJ2-7	CASSLQVASGPTPYEQYF	TGTGCCAGCAGCTTACAGGTGGCTAGCGGGCCCACCCCCTACGAGCAGTACTTC
NA	TRBV5-1	NA	TRBJ2-5	CASSPKTGRQETQYF	TGCGCCAGCAGCCCAAAGACAGGGAGGCAAGAGACCCAGTACTTC
NA	TRBV5-6	TRBD2	TRBJ2-2	CASSFGFAGAGELFF	TGTGCCAGCAGCTTCGGCTTTGCGGGAGCCGGGGAGCTGTTTTTT
NA	TRBV11-3	NA	TRBJ2-7	CASSLTTGSAYEQYF	TGTGCCAGCAGCCTAACGACTGGGAGCGCCTACGAGCAGTACTTC
NA	TRBV18	NA	TRBJ1-1	CASSPRPGGLNTEAFF	TGTGCCAGCTCCCCACGGCCCGGCGGGCTGAACACTGAAGCTTTCTTT
NA	TRBV2	TRBD2	TRBJ2-5	CAKTGTSGQETQYF	TGTGCCAAGACAGGGACTAGCGGCCAAGAGACCCAGTACTTC
NA	TRBV10-3	NA	TRBJ2-1	CAIGAERVRFF	TGTGCCATCGGGGCGGAGCGGGTCCGGTTCTTC
NA	TRBV27	NA	TRBJ1-2	CASSLRGRPLDGYTF	TGTGCCAGCAGTTTGCGGGGGCGGCCTCTTGATGGCTACACCTTC
NA	TRBV18	NA	TRBJ1-1	CASSPSLPARTEAFF	TGTGCCAGCTCACCAAGTCTTCCGGCGAGGACTGAAGCTTTCTTT
once	TRBV4-1	TRBD2	TRBJ2-7	CASSPDEVAGVGSYEQYF	TGCGCCAGCAGCCCAGACGAGGTAGCGGGAGTGGGATCCTACGAGCAGTACTTC
once	TRBV27	NA	TRBJ2-2	CASSPLSAGRTNTGELFF	TGTGCCAGCAGTCCCCTTTCTGCAGGGCGCACCAACACCGGGGAGCTGTTTTTT
NA	TRBV5-1	TRBD1	TRBJ2-3	CASSFGQGTDTQYF	TGCGCCAGCAGCTTTGGACAGGGCACAGATACGCAGTATTTT
NA	TRBV2	TRBD2	TRBJ2-4	CASRRGGGLAKNIQYF	TGTGCCAGCAGGAGGGGCGGGGGGCTAGCCAAAAACATTCAGTACTTC
NA	TRBV7-6	TRBD2	TRBJ2-7	CASSLAGLAGGPDEQYF	TGTGCCAGCAGCTTAGCGGGGCTAGCGGGGGGGCCCGACGAGCAGTACTTC
NA	TRBV2	TRBD2	TRBJ2-3	CASMGKSGRAAKTDTQYF	TGTGCCAGCATGGGGAAAAGCGGGAGGGCCGCAAAGACAGATACGCAGTATTTT
NA	TRBV7-2	TRBD1	TRBJ1-5	CASSSTRGFRNQPQHF	TGTGCCAGCAGCTCCACCAGGGGGTTTCGCAATCAGCCCCAGCATTTT
once	TRBV7-9	NA	TRBJ1-4	CASSLGGQTLGEKLFF	TGTGCCAGCAGCTTGGGCGGACAGACTCTCGGCGAAAAACTGTTTTTT
NA	TRBV7-9	TRBD2	TRBJ2-7	CASSLMISGVLHF	TGTGCCAGCAGCTTAATGATTAGCGGGGTCCTCCACTTC
NA	TRBV29-1	TRBD2	TRBJ2-5	CSGQPGLDEETQYF	TGCAGCGGACAACCGGGACTAGACGAAGAGACCCAGTACTTC
NA	TRBV28	NA	TRBJ2-3	CASTLRRGTDTQYF	TGTGCCAGCACCCTAAGGAGGGGCACAGATACGCAGTATTTT
NA	TRBV28	TRBD1	TRBJ2-5	CASRPGGQGDQETQYF	TGTGCCAGCAGACCCGGGGGACAGGGGGACCAAGAGACCCAGTACTTC
NA	TRBV20-1	NA	TRBJ1-1	CSARGRTEAFF	TGCAGTGCTAGAGGTCGGACTGAAGCTTTCTTT
once	TRBV7-9	NA	TRBJ2-5	CASSPPLAGQETQYF	TGTGCCAGCAGCCCCCCCCTAGCTGGCCAAGAGACCCAGTACTTC
NA	TRBV9	NA	TRBJ1-5	CASSVGGTGQPQHF	TGTGCCAGCAGCGTTGGGGGGACCGGTCAGCCCCAGCATTTT
NA	TRBV7-2	NA	TRBJ2-5	CASSLALGAWRETQYF	TGTGCCAGCAGCTTAGCGTTGGGGGCTTGGAGGGAGACCCAGTACTTC
NA	TRBV28	NA	TRBJ2-7	CASSLLGHSYEQYF	TGTGCCAGCAGTTTATTAGGACACTCCTACGAGCAGTACTTC
NA	TRBV5-4	TRBD1	TRBJ1-4	CASTQGQGEEKLFF	TGTGCCAGCACCCAAGGACAGGGGGAGGAAAAACTGTTTTTT
once	TRBV28	TRBD2	TRBJ2-1	CASSLGTTNEQFF	TGTGCCAGCAGTTTAGGGACTACCAATGAGCAGTTCTTC
once	TRBV28	NA	TRBJ2-1	CASSSPGMAYNEQFF	TGTGCCAGCAGCTCCCCGGGGATGGCTTACAATGAGCAGTTCTTC
NA	TRBV19	TRBD2	TRBJ2-5	CASSLYAGGGYQETQYF	TGTGCCAGTAGTCTATACGCGGGAGGGGGGTACCAAGAGACCCAGTACTTC
NA	TRBV9	NA	TRBJ1-1	CASSPSPPNTEAFF	TGTGCCAGCAGCCCCAGTCCACCGAACACTGAAGCTTTCTTT
NA	TRBV7-3	NA	TRBJ1-1	CASSLKGRSFNTEAFF	TGTGCCAGCAGCTTAAAAGGCAGGTCCTTTAACACTGAAGCTTTCTTT
NA	TRBV11-1	TRBD2	TRBJ2-1	CASSTTSGRDEQFF	TGTGCCAGCAGCACCACTAGCGGGAGGGACGAGCAGTTCTTC
NA	TRBV5-6	NA	TRBJ2-6	CASSLGGGGGANVLTF	TGTGCCAGCAGCTTGGGGGGGGGCGGTGGGGCCAACGTCCTGACTTTC
few	TRBV4-3	TRBD2	TRBJ2-3	CASSQLGLGRTDTQYF	TGCGCCAGCAGCCAATTGGGACTAGGGCGGACAGATACGCAGTATTTT
NA	TRBV5-6	NA	TRBJ1-1	CASSRRGVTEAFF	TGTGCCAGCAGCCGCCGGGGGGTCACTGAAGCTTTCTTT
NA	TRBV5-4	NA	TRBJ2-1	CASSSDGNSYNEQFF	TGTGCCAGCAGCTCCGACGGGAACTCCTACAATGAGCAGTTCTTC
NA	TRBV5-1	TRBD2	TRBJ2-3	CASSPTTSGGADADTQYF	TGCGCCAGCAGCCCCACGACTAGCGGGGGGGCCGACGCAGATACGCAGTATTTT
NA	TRBV7-9	TRBD2	TRBJ2-2	CASSLAPGGDTGELFF	TGTGCCAGCAGCTTAGCCCCCGGGGGGGATACCGGGGAGCTGTTTTTT
NA	TRBV4-1	TRBD1	TRBJ1-5	CASSQGQGRGQPQHF	TGCGCCAGCAGCCAAGGACAGGGGAGGGGTCAGCCCCAGCATTTT
NA	TRBV12-5	NA	TRBJ1-2	CASGLTGTPLANYGYTF	TGTGCTAGTGGTTTGACCGGGACACCCCTCGCTAACTATGGCTACACCTTC
NA	TRBV19	NA	TRBJ1-1	CASRTEAGLPNTEAFF	TGTGCCAGTAGAACCGAGGCGGGACTCCCGAACACTGAAGCTTTCTTT
NA	TRBV4-1	TRBD2	TRBJ2-7	CASSQIAGTSSYEQYF	TGCGCCAGCAGCCAAATCGCCGGGACTAGTTCCTACGAGCAGTACTTC